Listed below are T cell receptor beta chains from one sample, sequenced in a study of blood T cell repertoires in COVID-19. TCRdb's copy holds only in-frame clones and misses some; the assay was immunoSEQ multiplex PCR. The table records under 50,000 clones, roughly 80% of them present only once. The sequencing input was peripheral blood. All receptors derive from a man aged 40-49 years with acute or convalescent COVID-19. Each CDR3 is given with its conserved first and last residue. Rows give clone size only sometimes, using once, few, many, or a class for an expanded clone.

v_call: TRBV5-8; cdr3_length: 15; clone_size: .; cdr3_aa: CASSSEGGMAQPQHF
v_call: TRBV4-3; cdr3_length: 16; clone_size: .; cdr3_aa: CASSQGTGTDFYEQYF
v_call: TRBV7-9; cdr3_length: 15; clone_size: .; cdr3_aa: CASSLETATSTEAFF
v_call: TRBV19; cdr3_length: 15; clone_size: .; cdr3_aa: CASSIAGGLRDTQYF
v_call: TRBV5-1; cdr3_length: 18; clone_size: .; cdr3_aa: CASSPTHPGASSTDTQYF
v_call: TRBV9; cdr3_length: 16; clone_size: .; cdr3_aa: CASSVEASGATGELFF
v_call: TRBV12-3/TRBV12-4; cdr3_length: 13; clone_size: .; cdr3_aa: CASSSDYRETQYF
v_call: TRBV28; cdr3_length: 17; clone_size: .; cdr3_aa: CASSPRAGYSGANVLTF
v_call: TRBV27; cdr3_length: 12; clone_size: .; cdr3_aa: CASSFPNSPLHF
v_call: TRBV6-2/TRBV6-3; cdr3_length: 14; clone_size: once; cdr3_aa: CASSYKEGGSPLHF
v_call: TRBV5-5; cdr3_length: 14; clone_size: .; cdr3_aa: CASSRQGANYGYTF
v_call: TRBV7-9; cdr3_length: 14; clone_size: .; cdr3_aa: CASSFGGKNYGYTF
v_call: TRBV7-2; cdr3_length: 14; clone_size: .; cdr3_aa: CASSFWGDNSPLHF
v_call: TRBV18; cdr3_length: 15; clone_size: .; cdr3_aa: CASSPGLEANTEAFF
v_call: TRBV6-5; cdr3_length: 14; clone_size: .; cdr3_aa: CASIGAGGFYEQYF
v_call: TRBV5-1; cdr3_length: 14; clone_size: once; cdr3_aa: CASFRGSNTGELFF
v_call: TRBV9; cdr3_length: 14; clone_size: .; cdr3_aa: CASSVRGSTDTQYF
v_call: TRBV28; cdr3_length: 13; clone_size: .; cdr3_aa: CASSLRGNTEAFF
v_call: TRBV14; cdr3_length: 12; clone_size: .; cdr3_aa: CASSNIWDTQYF
v_call: TRBV7-9; cdr3_length: 13; clone_size: few; cdr3_aa: CAGQRTGDQPQHF
v_call: TRBV20-1; cdr3_length: 14; clone_size: .; cdr3_aa: CSASVAGGPNEQFF
v_call: TRBV29-1; cdr3_length: 13; clone_size: once; cdr3_aa: CSVRPRLTDTQYF
v_call: TRBV24-1; cdr3_length: 15; clone_size: .; cdr3_aa: CATSGLAGRTDTQYF
v_call: TRBV19; cdr3_length: 18; clone_size: .; cdr3_aa: CATTRVGGWGGRNQPQHF
v_call: TRBV5-6; cdr3_length: 14; clone_size: once; cdr3_aa: CASSLTGDAYGYTF
v_call: TRBV9; cdr3_length: 13; clone_size: .; cdr3_aa: CASCRDTTDTQYF
v_call: TRBV7-2; cdr3_length: 17; clone_size: .; cdr3_aa: CASSIRTSGGAANIQYF
v_call: TRBV21-1; cdr3_length: 15; clone_size: .; cdr3_aa: CASSAGQGNTGELFF
v_call: TRBV6-4; cdr3_length: 15; clone_size: .; cdr3_aa: CASSLSGGASDTQYF
v_call: TRBV19; cdr3_length: 16; clone_size: .; cdr3_aa: CASSRWTGAPNTEAFF
v_call: TRBV2; cdr3_length: 15; clone_size: .; cdr3_aa: CASSETSGVTGEQFF
v_call: TRBV5-4; cdr3_length: 14; clone_size: few; cdr3_aa: CASTLRETQETQYF
v_call: TRBV19; cdr3_length: 14; clone_size: few; cdr3_aa: CASSSGLANEKLFF
v_call: TRBV5-1; cdr3_length: 14; clone_size: once; cdr3_aa: CASSQGLVIDTQYF
v_call: TRBV18; cdr3_length: 12; clone_size: .; cdr3_aa: CASSPDRETQYF
v_call: TRBV28; cdr3_length: 14; clone_size: .; cdr3_aa: CASSLPGGTGELFF
v_call: TRBV7-2; cdr3_length: 12; clone_size: .; cdr3_aa: CASTIQAYGYTF
v_call: TRBV4-1; cdr3_length: 15; clone_size: .; cdr3_aa: CASSQEGTGLGSAFF
v_call: TRBV19; cdr3_length: 13; clone_size: .; cdr3_aa: CASSMLHSYGYTF
v_call: TRBV5-1; cdr3_length: 15; clone_size: .; cdr3_aa: CASSVEGQWGYEQYF
v_call: TRBV2; cdr3_length: 18; clone_size: .; cdr3_aa: CASSPQGGPKYSNQPQHF
v_call: TRBV6-2/TRBV6-3; cdr3_length: 13; clone_size: .; cdr3_aa: CASSRTQGTEAFF